A single sample gave rise to the 10 T cell receptor beta chains below, sequenced in a study of Graves' ophthalmopathy and Graves' hyperthyroidism. Amplified TCR beta CDR3 regions were obtained using RNA transcripts as template. An opening RT-PCR round employed HTBI primers and preceded a second-round multiplex PCR. TCRdb analysed the multiplex PCR reads with MiXCR anew, one entry per CDR3 protein. The table has roughly 380,000 distinct CDR3 sequences, approximately 15% seen once. The sample comprised peripheral blood. The receptors were sampled from a young woman with stable Graves' hyperthyroidism.

In its sample, this clonotype was seen a few times. The CDR3 DNA follows: TGCAGTGCTAGACCACGGGGGGGCGGTTACGAGCAGTACTTC. It translates to CSARPRGGGYEQYF. The chain uses TRBV20-1 and TRBJ2-7; 8 positions match TRBD2. The V and J ends lost 2 bases and 4 bases, in that order; junction bases with no gene match: 7. Germline assignment: CDR1 DFQATT and CDR2 SNEGSKA (reference sequence). This CDR3 spans 14 amino acids.

This clonotype was seen more than once but under ten times. Mismatch with germline at one junction end may stem from a read error. The gene calls are TRBV20-1 and TRBJ2-4; D unclear. The CDR3 contains 14 residues. Per the germline V gene, CDR1 is DFQATT and CDR2 is SNEGSKA (reference sequence). This CDR3 reads CSANSPGRKNIKYF. The CDR3, as DNA: TGCAGTGCTAATTCCCCAGGACGCAAAAACATTAAGTACTTC.

This clonotype has at least ten counts. V usage is TRBV11-3 and J usage is TRBJ2-7, with D tentatively TRBD1 (5 bases). Looked up from germline, CDR1 is SGHNT and CDR2 is YENEEA. This CDR3 has 15 amino acids. Trimming took off 5 bases at V and 0 bases at J, with 14 bases between the two ends. CDR3 loop: CASSPLFQGSYEQYF. The CDR3 bases are TGTGCCAGCAGCCCACTCTTCCAGGGCTCCTACGAGCAGTACTTC.

This clonotype was seen ten or more times. The chain joins TRBV6-1 to TRBJ1-6; no definite D call. Germline V gives CDR1 MNHNS, CDR2 SASEGT. V lost 6 bases to trimming and J lost 6 bases, with 6 bases between them. The CDR3 spans 12 residues. The CDR3 bases are TGTGCCAGCAGCACGAGTAATTCACCCCTCCACTTT. Translating gives CASSTSNSPLHF.

This clonotype occurred many times. The junction departs from the called germline gene at one end, perhaps through a read error. CDR3 region: CASSQGKQGIMNTGAFF. The DNA for the CDR3 is TGTGCCAGCAGCCAAGGGAAACAGGGTATCATGAACACTGGAGCTTTCTTT. The rearrangement uses TRBV14 and TRBJ1-1; tentatively, D is TRBD1 (6 bases). This CDR3 contains 17 residues. Germline V gene data show CDR1 as SGHDN and CDR2 as FVKESK.

As to this clonotype: This is likely a read error, given that the CDR3 carries no conserved phenylalanine or tryptophan at its end. The DNA is omitted, as the CDR3 cannot be located on it reliably, and the CDR3 follows TCRdb's listing. The gene calls are TRBV6-2 or TRBV6-3 and TRBJ1-5. Germline CDR1 and CDR2: MNHEY and SVGEGT. The CDR3 has 13 residues if both end residues are counted. CDR3 sequence reads: CASSAWNNQPQQL.

The chain employs TRBV11-2 and TRBJ1-3; tentatively, D is TRBD1 (6 bases). With 1 base removed from V and 0 bases from J, the gap between germline ends came to 10 bases. The length of the CDR3 is 16 residues. The V gene's germline CDR1 is SGHAT and CDR2 FQNNGV. The CDR3 nucleotides read TGTGCCAGCAGCTTAGTCAGGGGCCCCTCTGGAAACACCATATATTTT. This translates into CASSLVRGPSGNTIYF.

This clonotype has ten or more counts. No DNA is shown, since the ends of the CDR3 on it are uncertain; the CDR3 is the one TCRdb lists. The chain uses TRBV12-3 or TRBV12-4 and TRBJ2-7; TRBD1 reflects the table's D call only, with no check against the DNA. The CDR3 length is 15 residues, termini included. The CDR3 sequence: CASRRAGGTPYEQYF.

This clonotype was seen just once. The rearrangement joins TRBV19 to TRBJ1-6; 7 nucleotides agree with TRBD1. The germline gives CDR1 LNHDA, CDR2 SQIVND (reference sequence). The CDR3 is 17 residues long. Unmatched junction bases numbered 15, after V lost 6 bases and J lost 7 bases. The chain's CDR3 is CASRPRPDREGNSPLHF. CDR3 coding DNA: TGTGCCAGTAGACCCCGCCCCGACAGGGAAGGGAATTCACCCCTCCACTTT.

This clonotype came up many times. V and J are TRBV5-1 and TRBJ1-1; 7 bases are shared with TRBD1. Germline loops: CDR1 SGHRS, CDR2 YFSETQ. The CDR3 has 15 residues. Germline trimming cut 0 bases from V and 0 bases from J; bases unmatched to any gene: 2. CDR3: CASSLGQGVNTEAFF. CDR3 coding DNA: TGCGCCAGCAGCTTGGGGCAGGGGGTGAACACTGAAGCTTTCTTT.